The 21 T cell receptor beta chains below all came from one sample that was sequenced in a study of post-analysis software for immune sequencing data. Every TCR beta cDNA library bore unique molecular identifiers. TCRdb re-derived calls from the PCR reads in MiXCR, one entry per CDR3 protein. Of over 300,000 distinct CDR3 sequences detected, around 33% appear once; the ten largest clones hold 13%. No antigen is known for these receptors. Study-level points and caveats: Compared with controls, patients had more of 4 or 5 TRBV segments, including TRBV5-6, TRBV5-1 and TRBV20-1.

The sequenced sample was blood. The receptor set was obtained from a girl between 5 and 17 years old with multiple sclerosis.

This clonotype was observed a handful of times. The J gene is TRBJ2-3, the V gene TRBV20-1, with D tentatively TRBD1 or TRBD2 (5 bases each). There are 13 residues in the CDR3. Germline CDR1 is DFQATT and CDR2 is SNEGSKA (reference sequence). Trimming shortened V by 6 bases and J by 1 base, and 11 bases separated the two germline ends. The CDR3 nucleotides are TGCAGTGCCCCTGGGACCGGCACAGATACGCAGTATTTT. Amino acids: CSAPGTGTDTQYF.

The CDR3 bases are TGTGCCATCAGTGAGTCTTCAAGGGTCGGCACTGAAGCTTTCTTT. Translated: CAISESSRVGTEAFF. The chain employs TRBV10-3 and TRBJ1-1; no clear D. CDR1 is ENHRY, CDR2 SYGVKD, per germline. V lost 0 bases and J lost 4, with 12 bases in between. The CDR3 totals 15 residues.

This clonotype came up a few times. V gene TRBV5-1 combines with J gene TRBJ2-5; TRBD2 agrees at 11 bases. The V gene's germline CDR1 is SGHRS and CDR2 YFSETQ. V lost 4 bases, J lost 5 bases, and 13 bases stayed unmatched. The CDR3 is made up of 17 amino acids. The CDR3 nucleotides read TGCGCCAGCAGCGCCTATCCTAGCGGGGGGCCCTTGGAGACCCAGTACTTC. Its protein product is CASSAYPSGGPLETQYF.

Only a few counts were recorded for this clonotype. CDR3 loop: CASSGTVDRNQPQHF. CDR3 in DNA: TGCGCCAGCAGCGGGACAGTTGATCGCAATCAGCCCCAGCATTTT. The V gene is TRBV10-2, the J gene TRBJ1-5; 7 bases are shared with TRBD1. The germline V gene has CDR1 WSHSY and CDR2 SAAADI. The ends lost 6 bases at V and 2 bases at J; junction bases unmatched: 7. The CDR3 has 15 residues.

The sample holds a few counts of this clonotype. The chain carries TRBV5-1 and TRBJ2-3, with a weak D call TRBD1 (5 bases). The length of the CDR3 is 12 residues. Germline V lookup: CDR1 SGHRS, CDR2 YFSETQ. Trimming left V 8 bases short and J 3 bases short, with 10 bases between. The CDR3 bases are TGCGCCAGTAGAAAGGGGACAGATACGCAGTATTTT. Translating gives CASRKGTDTQYF.

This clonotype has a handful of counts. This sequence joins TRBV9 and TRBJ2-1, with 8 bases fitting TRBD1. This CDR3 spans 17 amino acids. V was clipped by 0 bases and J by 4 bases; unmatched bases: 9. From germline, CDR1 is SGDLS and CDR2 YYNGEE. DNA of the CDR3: TGTGCCAGCAGCGTAGGGTTGAGGACAGGGCGTTACAATGAGCAGTTCTTC. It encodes CASSVGLRTGRYNEQFF.

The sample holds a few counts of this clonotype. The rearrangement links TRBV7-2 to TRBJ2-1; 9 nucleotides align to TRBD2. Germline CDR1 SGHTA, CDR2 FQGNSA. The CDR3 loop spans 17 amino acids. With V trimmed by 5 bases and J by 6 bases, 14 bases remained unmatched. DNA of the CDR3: TGTGCCAGCAGCCCCATTTCGGCGGGGGGGCCCTCCAATGAGCAGTTCTTC. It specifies CASSPISAGGPSNEQFF.

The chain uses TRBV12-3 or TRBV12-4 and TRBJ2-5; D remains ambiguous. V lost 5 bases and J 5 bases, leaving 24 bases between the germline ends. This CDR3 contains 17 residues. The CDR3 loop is CASSPTWRPSRWETQYF. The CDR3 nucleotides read TGTGCCAGCAGTCCTACTTGGAGACCCTCAAGGTGGGAGACCCAGTACTTC.

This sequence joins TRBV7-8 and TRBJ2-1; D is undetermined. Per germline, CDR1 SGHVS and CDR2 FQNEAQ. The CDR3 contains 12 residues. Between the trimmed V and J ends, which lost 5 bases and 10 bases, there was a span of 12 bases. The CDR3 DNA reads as TGTGCCAGCAGCCCCGGTCTAATGGAGCAGTTCTTC. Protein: CASSPGLMEQFF.

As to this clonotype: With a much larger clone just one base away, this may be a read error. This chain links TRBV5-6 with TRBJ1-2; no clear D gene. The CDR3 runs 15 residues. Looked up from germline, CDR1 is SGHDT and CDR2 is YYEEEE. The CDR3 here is CASSLARLRNYGHTF. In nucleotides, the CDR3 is TGTGCCAGCAGCTTGGCTCGACTGAGGAACTATGGCCACACCTTC.

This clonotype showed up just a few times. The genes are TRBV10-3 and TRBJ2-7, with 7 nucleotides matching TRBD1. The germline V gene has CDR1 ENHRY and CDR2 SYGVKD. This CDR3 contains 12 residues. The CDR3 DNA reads TGTGGGACCGGGACAGACTCCTACGAGCAGTACTTC. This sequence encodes CGTGTDSYEQYF.

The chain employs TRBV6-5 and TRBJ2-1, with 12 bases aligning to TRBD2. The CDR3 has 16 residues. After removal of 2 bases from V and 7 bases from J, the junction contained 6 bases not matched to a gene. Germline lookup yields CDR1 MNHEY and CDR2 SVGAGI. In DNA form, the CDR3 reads TGTGCCAGCAGTTACGTCCTAGCGGGGGGGCCAAATGAGCAGTTCTTC. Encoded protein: CASSYVLAGGPNEQFF.

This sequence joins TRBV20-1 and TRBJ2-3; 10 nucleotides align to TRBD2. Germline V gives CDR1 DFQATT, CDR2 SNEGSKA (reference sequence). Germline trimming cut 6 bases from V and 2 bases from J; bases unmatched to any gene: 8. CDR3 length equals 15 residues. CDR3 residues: CSAASGSFYTDTQYF. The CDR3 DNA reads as TGCAGTGCGGCTAGCGGGAGCTTTTACACAGATACGCAGTATTTT.

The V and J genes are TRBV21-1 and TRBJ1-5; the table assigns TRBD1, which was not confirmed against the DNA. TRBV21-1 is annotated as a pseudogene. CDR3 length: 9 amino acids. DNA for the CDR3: TGTGCCAGCAGCGTGGGGGAGCATTTT. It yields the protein CASSVGEHF.

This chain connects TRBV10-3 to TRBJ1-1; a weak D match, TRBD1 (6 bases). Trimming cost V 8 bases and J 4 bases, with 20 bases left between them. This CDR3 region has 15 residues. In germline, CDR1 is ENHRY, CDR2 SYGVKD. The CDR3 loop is CAIQAGEGAGTEAFF. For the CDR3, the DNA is TGTGCCATCCAGGCAGGGGAAGGTGCGGGCACTGAAGCTTTCTTT.

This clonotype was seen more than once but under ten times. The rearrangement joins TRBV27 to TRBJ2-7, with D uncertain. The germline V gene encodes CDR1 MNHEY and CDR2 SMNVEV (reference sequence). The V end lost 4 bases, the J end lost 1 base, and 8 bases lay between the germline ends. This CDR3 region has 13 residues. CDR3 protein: CASSYTESYEQYF. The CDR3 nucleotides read TGTGCCAGCAGTTACACTGAGTCCTACGAGCAGTACTTC.

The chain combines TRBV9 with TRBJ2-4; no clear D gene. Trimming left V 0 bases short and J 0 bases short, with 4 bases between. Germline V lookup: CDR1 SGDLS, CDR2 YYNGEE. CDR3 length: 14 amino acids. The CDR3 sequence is CASSVGTAKNIQYF. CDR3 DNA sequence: TGTGCCAGCAGCGTAGGAACAGCCAAAAACATTCAGTACTTC. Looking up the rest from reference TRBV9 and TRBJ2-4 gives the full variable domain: DSGVTQTPKHLITATGQRVTLRCSPRSGDLSVYWYQQSLDQGLQFLIQYYNGEERAKGNILERFSAQQFPDLHSELNLSSLELGDSALYFCASSVGTAKNIQYFGAGTRLSVL.

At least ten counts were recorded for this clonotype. CDR3 sequence (DNA): TGTGCCAGCAGTTCGGCTTCGGGAGGCTACAATGAGCAGTTCTTC. As protein: CASSSASGGYNEQFF. This chain joins TRBV27 and TRBJ2-1, with 7 bases lining up with TRBD2. Trimming at V came to 4 bases and at J to 3 bases, leaving 6 bases not matched to a gene. CDR3 length: 15 amino acids. The V gene's germline CDR1 is MNHEY and CDR2 SMNVEV (reference sequence).

CDR3 protein: CSVELPTGGAYNEQFF. The CDR3 region has the DNA TGCAGCGTTGAACTACCTACAGGGGGGGCCTACAATGAGCAGTTCTTC. This rearrangement joins TRBV29-1 to TRBJ2-1, with a weak D call TRBD1 (8 bases). Germline values: CDR1 SQVTM, CDR2 ANQGSEA. CDR3 length: 16 amino acids. V was clipped by 2 bases and J by 2 bases, with 16 bases between them.

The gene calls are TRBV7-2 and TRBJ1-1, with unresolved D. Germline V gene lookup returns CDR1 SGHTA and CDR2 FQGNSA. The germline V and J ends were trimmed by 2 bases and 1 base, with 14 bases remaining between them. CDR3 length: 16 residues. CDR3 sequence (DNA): TGTGCCAGCAGCTTACGAAGTCCCCGGGAGAACACTGAAGCTTTCTTT. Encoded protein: CASSLRSPRENTEAFF. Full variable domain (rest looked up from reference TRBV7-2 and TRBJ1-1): GAGVSQSPSNKVTEKGKDVELRCDPISGHTALYWYRQSLGQGLEFLIYFQGNSAPDKSGLPSDRFSAERTGGSVSTLTIQRTQQEDSAVYLCASSLRSPRENTEAFFGQGTRLTVV.

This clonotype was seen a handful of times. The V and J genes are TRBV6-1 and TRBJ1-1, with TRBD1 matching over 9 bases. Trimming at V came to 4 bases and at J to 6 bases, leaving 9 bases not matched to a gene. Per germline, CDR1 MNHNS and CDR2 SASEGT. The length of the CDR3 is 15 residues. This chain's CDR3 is CASSVRDRALAEAFF. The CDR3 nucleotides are TGTGCCAGCAGTGTGAGGGACAGGGCACTAGCTGAAGCTTTCTTT.